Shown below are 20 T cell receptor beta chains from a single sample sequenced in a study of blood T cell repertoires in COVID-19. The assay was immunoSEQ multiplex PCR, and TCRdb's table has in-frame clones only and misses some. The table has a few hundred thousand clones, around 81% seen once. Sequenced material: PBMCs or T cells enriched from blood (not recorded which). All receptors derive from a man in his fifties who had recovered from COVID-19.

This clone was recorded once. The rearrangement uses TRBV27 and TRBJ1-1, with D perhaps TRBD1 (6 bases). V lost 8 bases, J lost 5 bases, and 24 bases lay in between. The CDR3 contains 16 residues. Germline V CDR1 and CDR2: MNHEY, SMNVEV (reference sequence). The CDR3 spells CASRQGMGSIWTEAFF. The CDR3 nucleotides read TGTGCCAGCCGCCAGGGGATGGGCAGCATATGGACTGAAGCTTTCTTT.

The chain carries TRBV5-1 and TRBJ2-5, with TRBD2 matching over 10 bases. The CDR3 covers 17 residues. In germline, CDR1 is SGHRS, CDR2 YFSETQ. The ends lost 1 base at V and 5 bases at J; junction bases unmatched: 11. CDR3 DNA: TGCGCCAGCAGCTTGTGGGGGAGCGGGAGGGCCGTTGAGACCCAGTACTTC. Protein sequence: CASSLWGSGRAVETQYF.

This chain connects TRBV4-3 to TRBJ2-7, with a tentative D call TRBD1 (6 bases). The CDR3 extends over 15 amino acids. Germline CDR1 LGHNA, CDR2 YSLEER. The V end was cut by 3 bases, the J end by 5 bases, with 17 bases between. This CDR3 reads CASSQEPRGTNEQYF. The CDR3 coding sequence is TGCGCCAGCAGCCAGGAGCCCAGGGGAACGAACGAGCAGTACTTC.

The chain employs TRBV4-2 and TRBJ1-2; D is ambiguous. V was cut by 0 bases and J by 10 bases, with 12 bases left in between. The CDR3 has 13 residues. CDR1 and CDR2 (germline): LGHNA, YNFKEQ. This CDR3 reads CASSQEVAGAYTF. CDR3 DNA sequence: TGTGCCAGCAGCCAAGAGGTCGCAGGCGCCTACACCTTC.

The CDR3 nucleotides read TGCGCCAGCAGCTTGTCGGAGACACAGGGGGACTATGGCTACACCTTC. This codes for CASSLSETQGDYGYTF. The rearrangement links TRBV5-1 to TRBJ1-2, with 8 bases that match TRBD1. CDR1 and CDR2 from the germline V gene are SGHRS and YFSETQ. Losses at the gene ends were 1 base for V and 3 bases for J; bases not matched to a gene: 8. This CDR3 region has 16 residues.

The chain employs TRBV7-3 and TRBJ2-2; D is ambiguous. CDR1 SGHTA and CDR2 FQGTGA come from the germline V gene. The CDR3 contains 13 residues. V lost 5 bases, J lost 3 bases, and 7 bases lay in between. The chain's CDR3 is CASSVIDTGELFF. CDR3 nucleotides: TGTGCCAGCAGCGTAATAGACACCGGGGAGCTGTTTTTT.

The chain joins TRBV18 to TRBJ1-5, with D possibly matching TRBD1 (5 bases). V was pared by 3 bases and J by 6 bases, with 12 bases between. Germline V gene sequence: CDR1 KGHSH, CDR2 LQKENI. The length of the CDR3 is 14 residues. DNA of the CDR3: TGTGCCAGCTCACCGTGGCAGGGCCTTCAGCCCCAGCATTTT. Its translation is CASSPWQGLQPQHF.

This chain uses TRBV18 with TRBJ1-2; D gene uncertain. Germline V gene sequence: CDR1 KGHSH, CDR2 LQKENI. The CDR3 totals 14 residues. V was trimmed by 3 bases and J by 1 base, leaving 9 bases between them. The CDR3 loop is CASSPQRLNYGYTF. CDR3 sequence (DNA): TGTGCCAGCTCACCGCAGCGGCTTAACTATGGCTACACCTTC.

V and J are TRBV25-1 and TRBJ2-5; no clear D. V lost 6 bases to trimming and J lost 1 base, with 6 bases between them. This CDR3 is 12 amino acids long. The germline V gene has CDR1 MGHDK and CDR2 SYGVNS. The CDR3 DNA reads TGTGCCAGCAGCTATATCCAAGAGACCCAGTACTTC. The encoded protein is CASSYIQETQYF. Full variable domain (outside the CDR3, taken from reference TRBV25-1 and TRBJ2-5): EADIYQTPRYLVIGTGKKITLECSQTMGHDKMYWYQQDPGMELHLIHYSYGVNSTEKGDLSSESTVSRIRTEHFPLTLESARPSHTSQYLCASSYIQETQYFGPGTRLLVL.

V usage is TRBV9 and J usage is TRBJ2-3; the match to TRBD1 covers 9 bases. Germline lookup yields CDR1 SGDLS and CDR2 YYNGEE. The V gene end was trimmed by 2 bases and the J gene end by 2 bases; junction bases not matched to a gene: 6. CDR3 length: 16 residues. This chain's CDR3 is CASSVQQGALTDTQYF. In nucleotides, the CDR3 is TGTGCCAGCAGCGTCCAACAGGGGGCTCTCACAGATACGCAGTATTTT.

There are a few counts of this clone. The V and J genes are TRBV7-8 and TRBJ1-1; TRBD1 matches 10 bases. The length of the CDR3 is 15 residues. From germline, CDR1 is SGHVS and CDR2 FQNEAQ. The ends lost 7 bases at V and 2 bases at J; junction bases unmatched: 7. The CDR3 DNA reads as TGTGCCAGCAACCGACAGGGGGCGATCAACACTGAAGCTTTCTTT. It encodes CASNRQGAINTEAFF.

The CDR3 coding sequence is TGTGCCAGTACGGGACAGTTTCTCTCTGGAAACACCATATATTTT. As protein: CASTGQFLSGNTIYF. V gene TRBV19 combines with J gene TRBJ1-3; the match to TRBD1 covers 7 bases. Germline CDR1 LNHDA, CDR2 SQIVND (reference sequence). The CDR3 has 15 residues. Trimming at V came to 7 bases and at J to 0 bases, leaving 6 bases not matched to a gene.

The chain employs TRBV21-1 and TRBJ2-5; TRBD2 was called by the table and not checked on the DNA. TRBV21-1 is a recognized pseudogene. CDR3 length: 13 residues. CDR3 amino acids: CASSRDPQETQYF. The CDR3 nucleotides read TGTGCCAGCAGCCGGGATCCCCAAGAGACCCAGTACTTC.

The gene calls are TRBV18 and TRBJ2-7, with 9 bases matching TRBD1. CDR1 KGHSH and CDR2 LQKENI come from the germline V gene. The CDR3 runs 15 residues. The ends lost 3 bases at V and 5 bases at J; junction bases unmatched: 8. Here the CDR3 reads CASSPENRGQNEQYF. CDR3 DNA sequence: TGTGCCAGCTCACCGGAAAACAGGGGGCAAAACGAGCAGTACTTC.

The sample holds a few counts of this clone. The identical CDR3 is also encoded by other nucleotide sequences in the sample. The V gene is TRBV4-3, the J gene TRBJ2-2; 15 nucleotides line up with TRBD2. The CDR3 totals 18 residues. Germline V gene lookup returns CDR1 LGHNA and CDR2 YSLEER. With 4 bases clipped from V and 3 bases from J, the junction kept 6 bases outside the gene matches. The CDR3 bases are TGCGCCAGCAGCCCCGGACTAGCGGGAGGGCCAGACACCGGGGAGCTGTTTTTT. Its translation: CASSPGLAGGPDTGELFF.

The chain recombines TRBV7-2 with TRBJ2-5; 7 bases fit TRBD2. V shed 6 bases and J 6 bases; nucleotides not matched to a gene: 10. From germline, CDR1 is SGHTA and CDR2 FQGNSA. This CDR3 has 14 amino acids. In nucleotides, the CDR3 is TGTGCCAGCAGGGGGGGGGAGGAATTAAAGACCCAGTACTTC. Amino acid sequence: CASRGGEELKTQYF.

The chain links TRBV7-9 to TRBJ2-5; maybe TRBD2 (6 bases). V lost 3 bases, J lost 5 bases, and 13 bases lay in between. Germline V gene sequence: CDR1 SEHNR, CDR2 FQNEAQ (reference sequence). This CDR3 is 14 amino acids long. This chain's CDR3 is CASSFKPGRETQYF. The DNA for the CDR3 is TGTGCCAGCAGCTTTAAACCAGGGAGGGAGACCCAGTACTTC. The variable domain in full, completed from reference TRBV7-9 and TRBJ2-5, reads DTGVSQNPRHKITKRGQNVTFRCDPISEHNRLYWYRQTLGQGPEFLTYFQNEAQLEKSRLLSDRFSAERPKGSFSTLEIQRTEQGDSAMYLCASSFKPGRETQYFGPGTRLLVL.

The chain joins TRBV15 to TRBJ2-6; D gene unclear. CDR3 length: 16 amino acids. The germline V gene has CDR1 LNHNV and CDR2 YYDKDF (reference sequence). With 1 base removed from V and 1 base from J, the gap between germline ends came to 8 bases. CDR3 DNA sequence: TGTGCCACCAGCAGAGGATCGCAGTCTGGGGCCAACGTCCTGACTTTC. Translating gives CATSRGSQSGANVLTF.

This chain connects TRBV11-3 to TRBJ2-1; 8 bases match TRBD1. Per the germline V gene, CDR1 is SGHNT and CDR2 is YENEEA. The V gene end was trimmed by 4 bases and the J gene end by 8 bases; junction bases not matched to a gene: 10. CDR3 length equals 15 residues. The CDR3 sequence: CASSSDRARWDEQFF. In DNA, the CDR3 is TGTGCCAGCAGCTCGGACAGGGCCCGATGGGATGAGCAGTTCTTC.

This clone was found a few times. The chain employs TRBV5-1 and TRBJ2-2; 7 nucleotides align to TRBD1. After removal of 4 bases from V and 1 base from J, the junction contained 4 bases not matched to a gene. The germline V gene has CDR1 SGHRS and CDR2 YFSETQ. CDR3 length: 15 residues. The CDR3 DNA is TGCGCCAGCAGCAGGGACAGTCGGAACACCGGGGAGCTGTTTTTT. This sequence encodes CASSRDSRNTGELFF.